This record concerns one TCR beta chain sequence. The antigen remains unidentified. The sample holds other DNA sequences that translate to the same CDR3. Germline V CDR1 and CDR2: PRHDT, FYEKMQ (reference sequence). V lost 0 bases to trimming and J lost 2 bases, with 5 bases between them. This CDR3 region has 13 residues. These data come from a study of CD8+ T cells in alopecia areata. Findings and caveats of the study: Sequencing of scalp samples also includes resident alphabeta T cells from normal skin. TCR sharing across patients was less clear than in mice, possibly HLA-related. Lesional scalp exceeded normal scalp in clonality, especially in alopecia totalis/universalis.

cDNA serving as the sequencing template came from extracted, reverse transcribed RNA. The table came from immunoSEQ multiplex PCR; TCRdb's copy has only in-frame clones and leaves some out. This sample carries about 110,000 clones, under 60% of them seen once, and the ten largest clones take about 23%. The sample taken for sequencing was NKG2D-low CD8+ T cells sorted from blood. The chain uses TRBV13 and TRBJ2-7; D ambiguous. The TCR originated in a human donor with alopecia areata. The CDR3: CASSLGGTYEQYF. As DNA, the CDR3 is TGTGCCAGCAGCTTAGGGGGGACCTACGAGCAGTACTTC. The full variable domain, in which reference TRBV13 and TRBJ2-7 provide the parts outside the CDR3, is AAGVIQSPRHLIKEKRETATLKCYPIPRHDTVYWYQQGPGQDPQFLISFYEKMQSDKGSIPDRFSAQQFSDYHSELNMSSLELGDSALYFCASSLGGTYEQYFGPGTRLTVT.